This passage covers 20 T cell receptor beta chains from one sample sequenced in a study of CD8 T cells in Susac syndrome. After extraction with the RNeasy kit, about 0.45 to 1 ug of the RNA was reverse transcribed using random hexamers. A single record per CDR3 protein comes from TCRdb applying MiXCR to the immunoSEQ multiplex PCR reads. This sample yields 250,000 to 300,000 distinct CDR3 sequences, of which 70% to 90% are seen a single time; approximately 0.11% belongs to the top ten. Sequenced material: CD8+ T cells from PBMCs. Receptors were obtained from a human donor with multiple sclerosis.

The CDR3 loop reads CASSIDGQGIYNEQFF. DNA for the CDR3: TGCGCCAGCAGCATCGACGGACAGGGGATCTACAATGAGCAGTTCTTC. V usage is TRBV4-1 and J usage is TRBJ2-1; 9 bases align to TRBD1. The CDR3 sequence is 16 residues long. J was trimmed by 3 bases and V by 5 bases; bases with no gene match: 8. Per the germline V gene, CDR1 is MGHRA and CDR2 is YSYEKL.

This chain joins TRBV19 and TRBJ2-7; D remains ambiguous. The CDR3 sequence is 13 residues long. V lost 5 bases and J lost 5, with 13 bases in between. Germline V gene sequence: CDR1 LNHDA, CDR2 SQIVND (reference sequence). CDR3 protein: CASSGSPTNEQYF. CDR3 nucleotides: TGTGCCAGTAGTGGATCCCCAACCAACGAGCAGTACTTC.

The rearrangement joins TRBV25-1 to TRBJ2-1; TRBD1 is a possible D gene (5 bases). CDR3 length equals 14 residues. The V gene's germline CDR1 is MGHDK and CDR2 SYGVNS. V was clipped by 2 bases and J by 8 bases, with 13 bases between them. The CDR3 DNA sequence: TGTGCCAGCAGTGAAAAGGGGCCTTACGATGAGCAGTTCTTC. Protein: CASSEKGPYDEQFF.

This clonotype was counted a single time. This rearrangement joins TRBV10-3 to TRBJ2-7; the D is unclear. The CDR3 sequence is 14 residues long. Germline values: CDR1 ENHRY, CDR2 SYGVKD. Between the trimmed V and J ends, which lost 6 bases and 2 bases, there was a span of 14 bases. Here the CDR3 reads CAIRPRETPYEQYF. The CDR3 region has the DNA TGTGCCATCAGGCCTAGGGAAACCCCCTACGAGCAGTACTTC.

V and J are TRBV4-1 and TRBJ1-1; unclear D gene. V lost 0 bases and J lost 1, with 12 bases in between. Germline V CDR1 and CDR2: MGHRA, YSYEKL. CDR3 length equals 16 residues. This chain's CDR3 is CASSQDLRHRNTEAFF. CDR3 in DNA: TGCGCCAGCAGCCAAGATCTGAGACATCGGAACACTGAAGCTTTCTTT.

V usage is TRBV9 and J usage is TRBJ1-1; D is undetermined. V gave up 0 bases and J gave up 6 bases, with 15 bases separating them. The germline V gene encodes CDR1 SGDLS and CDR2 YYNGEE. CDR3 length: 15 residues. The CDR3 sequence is CASSVGIGDWSEAFF. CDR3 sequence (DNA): TGTGCCAGCAGCGTAGGGATCGGGGATTGGTCTGAAGCTTTCTTT.

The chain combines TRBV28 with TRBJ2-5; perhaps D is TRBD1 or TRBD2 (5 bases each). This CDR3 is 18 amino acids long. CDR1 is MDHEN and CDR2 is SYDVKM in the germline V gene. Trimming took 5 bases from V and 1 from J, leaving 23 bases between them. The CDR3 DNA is TGTGCCAGCAGTCCCTTCTACACTTCCGGGACGGCCCAAGAGACCCAGTACTTC. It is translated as CASSPFYTSGTAQETQYF.

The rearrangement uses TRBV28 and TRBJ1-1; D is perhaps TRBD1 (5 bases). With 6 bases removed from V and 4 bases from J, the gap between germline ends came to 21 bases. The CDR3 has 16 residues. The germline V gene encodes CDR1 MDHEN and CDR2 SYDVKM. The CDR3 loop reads CASRATTGSPSTEAFF. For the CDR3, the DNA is TGTGCCAGCAGAGCGACTACAGGTTCCCCGAGCACTGAAGCTTTCTTT.

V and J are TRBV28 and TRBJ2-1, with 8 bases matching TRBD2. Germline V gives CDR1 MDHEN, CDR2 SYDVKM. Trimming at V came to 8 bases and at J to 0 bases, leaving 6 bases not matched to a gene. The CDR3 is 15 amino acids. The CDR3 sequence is CASLELADSYNEQFF. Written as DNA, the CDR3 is TGTGCCAGCCTTGAACTAGCGGACTCCTACAATGAGCAGTTCTTC.

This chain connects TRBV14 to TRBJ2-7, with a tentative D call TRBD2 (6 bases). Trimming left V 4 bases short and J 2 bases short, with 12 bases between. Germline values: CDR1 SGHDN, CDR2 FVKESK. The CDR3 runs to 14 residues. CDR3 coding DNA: TGTGCCAGCAGCCGGTGGGACTCTACCTACGAGCAGTACTTC. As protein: CASSRWDSTYEQYF.

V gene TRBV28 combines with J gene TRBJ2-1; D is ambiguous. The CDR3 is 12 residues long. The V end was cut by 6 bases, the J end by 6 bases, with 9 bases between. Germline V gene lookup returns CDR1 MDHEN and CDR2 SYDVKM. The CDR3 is CASSRDPNEQFF. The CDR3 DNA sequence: TGTGCCAGCAGCCGCGACCCCAATGAGCAGTTCTTC.

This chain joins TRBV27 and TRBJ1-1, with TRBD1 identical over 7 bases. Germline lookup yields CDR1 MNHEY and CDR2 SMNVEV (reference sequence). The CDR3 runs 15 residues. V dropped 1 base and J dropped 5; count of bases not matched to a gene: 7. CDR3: CASSLLRGQLTEAFF. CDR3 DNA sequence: TGTGCCAGCAGTTTATTGAGGGGGCAGTTGACTGAAGCTTTCTTT.

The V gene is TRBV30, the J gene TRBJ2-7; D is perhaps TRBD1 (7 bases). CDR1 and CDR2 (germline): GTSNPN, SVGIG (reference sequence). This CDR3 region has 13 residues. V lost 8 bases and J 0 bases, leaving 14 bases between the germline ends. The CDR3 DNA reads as TGTGCCCTCAGGGGGGCCCCCTCCTACGAGCAGTACTTC. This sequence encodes CALRGAPSYEQYF.

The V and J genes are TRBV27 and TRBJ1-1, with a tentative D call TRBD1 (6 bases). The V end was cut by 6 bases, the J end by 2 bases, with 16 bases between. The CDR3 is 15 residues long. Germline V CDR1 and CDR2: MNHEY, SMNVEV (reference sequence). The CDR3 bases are TGTGCCAGCAGAATGGCAGGGGAGGGCAACACTGAAGCTTTCTTT. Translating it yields CASRMAGEGNTEAFF.

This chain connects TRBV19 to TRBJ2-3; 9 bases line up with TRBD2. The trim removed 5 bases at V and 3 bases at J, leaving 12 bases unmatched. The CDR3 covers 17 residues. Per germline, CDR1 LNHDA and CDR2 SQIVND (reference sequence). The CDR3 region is CASSLAGIVTSTDTQYF. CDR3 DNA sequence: TGTGCCAGTAGTCTAGCGGGAATAGTCACCAGTACAGATACGCAGTATTTT.

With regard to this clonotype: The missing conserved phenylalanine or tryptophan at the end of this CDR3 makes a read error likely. In DNA form, the CDR3 reads TGTGCCAGCAGCCCAAGTCCCGGGAGCCACTCCTACGAGCAGTACCTC. Translation: CASSPSPGSHSYEQYL. The J gene is TRBJ2-7, the V gene TRBV27; weak D call: TRBD2 (6 bases). Germline lookup yields CDR1 MNHEY and CDR2 SMNVEV (reference sequence). CDR3 size: 16 residues. Trimming took 6 bases from V and 0 from J, leaving 18 bases between them.

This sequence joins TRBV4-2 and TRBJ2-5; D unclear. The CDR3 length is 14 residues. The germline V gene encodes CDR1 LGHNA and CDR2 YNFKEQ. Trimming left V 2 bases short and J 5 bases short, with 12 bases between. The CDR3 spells CASSQNAPAETQYF. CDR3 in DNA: TGTGCCAGCAGCCAAAACGCCCCAGCGGAGACCCAGTACTTC.

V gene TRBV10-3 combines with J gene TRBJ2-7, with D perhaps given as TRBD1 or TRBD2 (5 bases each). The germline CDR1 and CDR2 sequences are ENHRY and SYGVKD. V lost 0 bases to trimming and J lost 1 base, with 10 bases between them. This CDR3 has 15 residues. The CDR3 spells CAISESVGRSYEQYF. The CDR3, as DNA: TGTGCCATCAGTGAGTCGGTGGGACGATCCTACGAGCAGTACTTC.

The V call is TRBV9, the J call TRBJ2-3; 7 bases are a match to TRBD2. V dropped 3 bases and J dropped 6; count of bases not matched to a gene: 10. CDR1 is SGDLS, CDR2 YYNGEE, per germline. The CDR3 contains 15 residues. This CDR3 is CASSGSGQRGDTQYF. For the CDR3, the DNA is TGTGCCAGCAGCGGTAGCGGGCAGCGAGGGGATACGCAGTATTTT.

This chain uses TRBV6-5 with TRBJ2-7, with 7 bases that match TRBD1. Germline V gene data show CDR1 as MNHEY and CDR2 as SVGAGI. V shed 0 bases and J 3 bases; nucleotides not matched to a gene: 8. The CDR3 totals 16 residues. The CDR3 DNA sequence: TGTGCCAGCAGTTACTCGGTGGGACAGCGCAGCTACGAGCAGTACTTC. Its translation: CASSYSVGQRSYEQYF.